Listed here are 3 T cell receptor beta chains from one sample, sequenced in a study of T cell responses to AZD1222 COVID-19 vaccine. Using immunoSEQ multiplex PCR, the repertoire was profiled, and TCRdb retains in-frame clones only, with some absent. Of around 150,000 clones in the sample, about 90% are singletons; the top ten hold around 7.6%. Material: peripheral blood, obtained 28 days after the second dose of the MenACWY control vaccine. The receptors come from an adult who received the MenACWY meningococcal vaccine as a control.

The genes are TRBV27 and TRBJ2-1; 12 bases align to TRBD1. With 0 bases clipped from V and 8 bases from J, the junction kept 5 bases outside the gene matches. This CDR3 is built from 16 residues. Per germline, CDR1 MNHEY and CDR2 SMNVEV (reference sequence). The CDR3 is CASSLSGTGGRHEQFF. DNA of the CDR3: TGTGCCAGCAGTTTATCAGGGACAGGGGGCCGTCATGAGCAGTTCTTC.

The V call is TRBV28, the J call TRBJ2-7; TRBD1 agrees at 7 bases. This CDR3 is built from 14 residues. V trimming: 7 bases; J trimming: 3 bases; junction bases outside the gene matches: 9. The V gene's germline CDR1 is MDHEN and CDR2 SYDVKM. The CDR3 region is CASTVRDSGYEQYF. The CDR3 DNA is TGTGCCAGCACCGTCCGGGACAGTGGCTACGAGCAGTACTTC.

The chain combines TRBV9 with TRBJ2-1; 11 bases are shared with TRBD2. Germline CDR1 and CDR2: SGDLS and YYNGEE. The CDR3 covers 16 residues. J was trimmed by 4 bases and V by 0 bases; bases with no gene match: 3. As DNA, the CDR3 is TGTGCCAGCAGCGTAGTCTCTAGCGGGGGGTACAATGAGCAGTTCTTC. This sequence encodes CASSVVSSGGYNEQFF.